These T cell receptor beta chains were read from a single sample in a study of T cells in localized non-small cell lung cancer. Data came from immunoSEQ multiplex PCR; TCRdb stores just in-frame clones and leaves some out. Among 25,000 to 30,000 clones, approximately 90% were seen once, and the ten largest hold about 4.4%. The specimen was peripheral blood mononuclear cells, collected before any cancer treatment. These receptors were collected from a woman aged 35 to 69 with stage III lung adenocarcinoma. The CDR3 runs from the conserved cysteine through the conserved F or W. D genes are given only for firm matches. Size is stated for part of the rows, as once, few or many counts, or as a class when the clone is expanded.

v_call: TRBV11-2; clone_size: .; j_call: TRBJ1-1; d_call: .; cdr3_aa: CASSLAGQVGAFF; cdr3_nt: TGTGCCAGCAGCTTAGCGGGTCAGGTTGGTGCTTTCTTT
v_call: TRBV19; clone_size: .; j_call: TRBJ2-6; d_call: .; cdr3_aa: CASSPLASGANVLTF; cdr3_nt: TGTGCCAGTAGCCCCTTGGCCTCTGGGGCCAACGTCCTGACTTTC
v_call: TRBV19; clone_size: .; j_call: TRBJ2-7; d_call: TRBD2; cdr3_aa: CASSIGGSGSSYEQYF; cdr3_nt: TGTGCCAGTAGTATCGGGGGTAGCGGGAGTTCCTACGAGCAGTACTTC
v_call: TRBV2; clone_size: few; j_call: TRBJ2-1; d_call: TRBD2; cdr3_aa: CASKGTSGGEQFF; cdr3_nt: TGTGCCAGCAAAGGGACTAGCGGGGGAGAGCAGTTCTTC
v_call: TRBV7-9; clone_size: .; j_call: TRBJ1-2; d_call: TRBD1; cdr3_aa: CASSLDDRGNGYTF; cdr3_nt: TGTGCCAGCAGCTTAGATGACAGGGGAAATGGCTACACCTTC
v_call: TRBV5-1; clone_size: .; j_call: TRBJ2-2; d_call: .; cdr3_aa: CASSQGRGTGELFF; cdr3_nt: TGCGCCAGCAGCCAAGGAAGGGGTACCGGGGAGCTGTTTTTT
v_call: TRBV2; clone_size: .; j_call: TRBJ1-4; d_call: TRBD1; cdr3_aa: CASRSTGFDEKLFF; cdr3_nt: TGTGCCAGCAGGTCGACAGGGTTCGATGAAAAACTGTTTTTT
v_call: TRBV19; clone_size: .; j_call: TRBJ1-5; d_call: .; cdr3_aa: CASSIGWGGSNQPQHF; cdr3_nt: TGTGCCAGTAGTATAGGTTGGGGTGGAAGCAATCAGCCCCAGCATTTT
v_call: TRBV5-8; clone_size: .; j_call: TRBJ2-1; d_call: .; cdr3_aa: CASSFRERSYNEQFF; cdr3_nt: TGTGCCAGCAGCTTTCGGGAGCGGAGTTACAATGAGCAGTTCTTC
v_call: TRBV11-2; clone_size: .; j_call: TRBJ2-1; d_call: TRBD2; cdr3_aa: CASRQLAGVGNEQFF; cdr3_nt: TGTGCCAGCAGACAACTAGCGGGAGTGGGGAATGAGCAGTTCTTC